Below are 29 T cell receptor beta chains sequenced from a single sample in a study of T cells after posttransplantation cyclophosphamide. This table comes from immunoSEQ multiplex PCR, and its TCRdb copy is limited to in-frame clones, with some not included. This record lists 10,000 to 15,000 clones, none seen once only, and the top ten clones contain less than 7.5%. Sequences were obtained from PBMCs. These receptors were collected from a woman aged 40 to 50 in good health, CMV-negative, and a related stem cell transplant donor.

This clone came up many times. V is TRBV4-3 and J is TRBJ2-7; D is perhaps TRBD1 (7 bases). The length of the CDR3 is 18 residues. Trimming left V 0 bases short and J 3 bases short, with 21 bases between. Germline assignment: CDR1 LGHNA and CDR2 YSLEER. The CDR3 nucleotides read TGCGCCAGCAGCCAAGATCAGGGCCCAGGGGGGAACTTCTACGAGCAGTACTTC. Translation gives CASSQDQGPGGNFYEQYF.

This clone was recorded a few times. The chain joins TRBV9 to TRBJ2-7, with 11 bases that match TRBD2. The V and J ends lost 3 bases and 4 bases, in that order; junction bases with no gene match: 6. The CDR3 consists of 15 residues. Per the germline V gene, CDR1 is SGDLS and CDR2 is YYNGEE. The CDR3 spells CASSADTSGSYEQYF. The CDR3 bases are TGTGCCAGCAGCGCAGACACTAGCGGGAGTTACGAGCAGTACTTC.

This clone was detected only a few times. The chain couples TRBV30 to TRBJ2-7; tentative D call: TRBD1 (7 bases). CDR1 and CDR2 (germline): GTSNPN, SVGIG (reference sequence). V was trimmed by 1 base and J by 4 bases, leaving 8 bases between them. The CDR3 sequence is 12 residues long. The CDR3 nucleotides read TGTGCCTGGAGTGCAGGGGGGTACGAGCAGTACTTC. Amino acid sequence: CAWSAGGYEQYF.

This clone was seen at least ten times. The gene calls are TRBV19 and TRBJ2-3, with 10 bases matching TRBD1. The junction had 1 base not matched to a gene; V was cut back by 6 bases and J by 1 base. Germline V gene sequence: CDR1 LNHDA, CDR2 SQIVND (reference sequence). CDR3 size: 14 residues. CDR3: CASRGTGGTDTQYF. The CDR3 DNA is TGTGCCAGTAGGGGGACAGGGGGCACAGATACGCAGTATTTT.

This clone was observed a few times. The V call is TRBV30, the J call TRBJ2-5; 8 nucleotides line up with TRBD1. The CDR3 is 14 amino acids. Per the germline V gene, CDR1 is GTSNPN and CDR2 is SVGIG (reference sequence). The junction had 6 bases not matched to a gene; V was cut back by 1 base and J by 5 bases. CDR3 sequence reads: CAWSDGQGWETQYF. The DNA of the CDR3 is TGTGCCTGGAGTGATGGACAGGGTTGGGAGACCCAGTACTTC.

This clone has a count of ten or more. J is TRBJ1-2 and V is TRBV7-3, with 11 bases aligning to TRBD1. CDR1 SGHTA and CDR2 FQGTGA come from the germline V gene. The CDR3 contains 13 residues. Germline trimming cut 5 bases from V and 8 bases from J; bases unmatched to any gene: 4. CDR3 in amino acids: CASSPGQGEGYTF. CDR3 DNA: TGTGCCAGCAGCCCGGGACAGGGGGAGGGCTACACCTTC.

There are many counts of this clone. This sequence joins TRBV12-3 or TRBV12-4 and TRBJ2-1, with 11 nucleotides matching TRBD1. Germline trimming cut 5 bases from V and 6 bases from J; bases unmatched to any gene: 6. There are 15 residues in the CDR3. The CDR3 is CASSPRTGGFNEQFF. CDR3 nucleotide sequence: TGTGCCAGCAGTCCAAGGACAGGGGGCTTCAATGAGCAGTTCTTC.

This clone has at least ten counts. This chain joins TRBV7-2 and TRBJ2-1; unclear D gene. Germline V gene sequence: CDR1 SGHTA, CDR2 FQGNSA. This CDR3 is 13 amino acids long. The germline V and J ends were trimmed by 7 bases and 10 bases, with 17 bases remaining between them. Written as DNA, the CDR3 is TGTGCCAGCACCTTTGAGTTGGTCCAGGAGCAGTTCTTC. Translation: CASTFELVQEQFF.

This clone was seen a few times. The chain couples TRBV30 to TRBJ2-3; D remains unclear. With 0 bases removed from V and 4 bases from J, the gap between germline ends came to 17 bases. The CDR3 loop spans 16 amino acids. The germline CDR1 and CDR2 sequences are GTSNPN and SVGIG (reference sequence). CDR3 nucleotides: TGTGCCTGGAGTGTCCTCTGGAACACAGTAGCAGATACGCAGTATTTT. Translated, it gives CAWSVLWNTVADTQYF.

In this sample, this clone turned up many times. V usage is TRBV18 and J usage is TRBJ2-1; 9 nucleotides align to TRBD2. The germline V gene has CDR1 KGHSH and CDR2 LQKENI. V was pared by 3 bases and J by 2 bases, with 2 bases of the junction left unmatched. This CDR3 spans 15 amino acids. CDR3 bases: TGTGCCAGCTCACCGAGGACTAGCGCCTACAATGAGCAGTTCTTC. Translation gives CASSPRTSAYNEQFF.

This clone has a count of ten or more. This chain connects TRBV5-1 to TRBJ2-5; 14 bases map to TRBD2. CDR1 and CDR2 (germline): SGHRS, YFSETQ. This CDR3 is 15 amino acids long. V lost 2 bases, J lost 4 bases, and 1 base stayed unmatched. The CDR3 protein is CASSFGTSGRETQYF. DNA of the CDR3: TGCGCCAGCAGCTTCGGGACTAGCGGGAGAGAGACCCAGTACTTC. Drawing the rest from reference TRBV5-1 and TRBJ2-5, the complete variable domain is KAGVTQTPRYLIKTRGQQVTLSCSPISGHRSVSWYQQTPGQGLQFLFEYFSETQRNKGNFPGRFSGRQFSNSRSEMNVSTLELGDSALYLCASSFGTSGRETQYFGPGTRLLVL.

This clone was detected many times. The chain has TRBV11-2 and TRBJ2-1; 7 bases agree with TRBD1. The germline CDR1 and CDR2 sequences are SGHAT and FQNNGV. The CDR3 runs 15 residues. J lost 3 bases, V lost 3 bases, and 5 bases had no gene match. In DNA form, the CDR3 reads TGTGCCAGCAGCTTTGGACAGGTTTACTACAATGAGCAGTTCTTC. Translated: CASSFGQVYYNEQFF.

This clone was found many times. V and J are TRBV6-1 and TRBJ2-7, with 8 bases that match TRBD2. The junction had 7 bases not matched to a gene; V was cut back by 4 bases and J by 2 bases. Germline V gene data show CDR1 as MNHNS and CDR2 as SASEGT. This CDR3 is built from 15 residues. The CDR3 region is CASSVTGGEPYEQYF. In nucleotides, the CDR3 is TGTGCCAGCAGTGTGACGGGAGGGGAGCCCTACGAGCAGTACTTC.

The sample holds many counts of this clone. The CDR3 DNA reads TGTGCCAGCATCCCCGGGGGGGGCAACACAGATACGCAGTATTTT. It codes for CASIPGGGNTDTQYF. J is TRBJ2-3 and V is TRBV12-3 or TRBV12-4, with TRBD2 matching over 8 bases. V was clipped by 7 bases and J by 2 bases; unmatched bases: 8. The CDR3 contains 15 residues.

In its sample, this clone was seen many times. CDR3: CASSLRDRGFSPLHF. The CDR3, as DNA: TGCGCCAGCAGCTTGAGGGACAGGGGGTTTTCACCCCTCCACTTT. The chain employs TRBV5-1 and TRBJ1-6, with 11 positions matching TRBD1. The J segment lost 9 bases and the V segment lost 1 base, leaving 3 bases of the junction unmatched. Germline values: CDR1 SGHRS, CDR2 YFSETQ. This CDR3 comprises 15 residues.

This clone was counted only a few times. This chain connects TRBV30 to TRBJ1-1; 7 nucleotides match TRBD1. After removal of 0 bases from V and 9 bases from J, the junction contained 1 base not matched to a gene. The CDR3 runs to 11 residues. Per germline, CDR1 GTSNPN and CDR2 SVGIG (reference sequence). The CDR3 coding sequence is TGTGCCTGGAGTGTAGGGGGCAAAGCTTTCTTT. Amino acid sequence: CAWSVGGKAFF.

This clone was seen ten or more times. CDR3 coding DNA: TGCGCCAGCAGCAGAGACACAGGGTTCGGAAACACCATATATTTT. It yields the protein CASSRDTGFGNTIYF. The gene calls are TRBV5-1 and TRBJ1-3; a weak D match, TRBD1 (6 bases). This CDR3 contains 15 residues. Trimming took 4 bases from V and 4 from J, leaving 15 bases between them. Germline lookup yields CDR1 SGHRS and CDR2 YFSETQ.

This clone was seen ten or more times. This rearrangement joins TRBV13 to TRBJ2-1, with TRBD2 matching over 8 bases. The length of the CDR3 is 15 residues. V lost 3 bases to trimming and J lost 7 bases; unmatched junction nucleotides: 8. Per germline, CDR1 PRHDT and CDR2 FYEKMQ (reference sequence). CDR3 in DNA: TGTGCCAGCAGCTTGACGGGGGGGCCGGGGAATGAGCAGTTCTTC. It yields the protein CASSLTGGPGNEQFF.

The sample holds a few counts of this clone. The V and J genes are TRBV20-1 and TRBJ2-3; perhaps TRBD2 as D (5 bases). Germline loops: CDR1 DFQATT, CDR2 SNEGSKA (reference sequence). The CDR3 covers 10 residues. V gave up 3 bases and J gave up 9 bases, with 7 bases separating them. The CDR3 here is CSASGETQYF. The DNA for the CDR3 is TGCAGTGCTAGCGGGGAAACGCAGTATTTT.

At least ten counts were recorded for this clone. The chain joins TRBV12-3 or TRBV12-4 to TRBJ1-3, with a tentative D call TRBD1 (5 bases). CDR3 length: 15 residues. The V gene lost 3 bases and the J gene lost 6 bases, with 15 bases spanning the gap. CDR3 sequence (DNA): TGTGCCAGCAGTTTTATCCATCAGGGCCAAAACACCATATATTTT. This sequence encodes CASSFIHQGQNTIYF.

This sequence joins TRBV9 and TRBJ2-3; D possibly corresponds to TRBD2 (6 bases). The CDR3 consists of 13 residues. Germline CDR1 is SGDLS and CDR2 is YYNGEE. V lost 7 bases and J 2 bases, leaving 11 bases between the germline ends. CDR3 amino acids: CASGGTSTDTQYF. The DNA for the CDR3 is TGTGCCAGCGGGGGGACGTCCACAGATACGCAGTATTTT.

This clone was recorded at least ten times. The V call is TRBV4-1, the J call TRBJ1-5; no reliable D call. Deletions cut 1 base from V and 3 bases from J, with 10 bases between. Germline CDR1 and CDR2: MGHRA and YSYEKL. This CDR3 is built from 15 residues. The CDR3 region has the DNA TGCGCCAGCAGCCAAGTTCGGTCTACCAATCAGCCCCAGCATTTT. Its protein is CASSQVRSTNQPQHF.

This clone came up a few times. This chain connects TRBV7-9 to TRBJ2-3; D not resolved. Germline CDR1 and CDR2: SEHNR and FQNEAQ (reference sequence). With 3 bases removed from V and 1 base from J, the gap between germline ends came to 11 bases. This CDR3 region has 15 residues. CDR3 protein: CASSLVVLGTDTQYF. CDR3 nucleotide sequence: TGTGCCAGCAGCTTGGTAGTTTTGGGCACAGATACGCAGTATTTT.

This clone was observed many times. This sequence joins TRBV28 and TRBJ1-2; maybe TRBD1 (6 bases). V was pared by 3 bases and J by 4 bases, with 9 bases between. This CDR3 has 13 residues. CDR1 is MDHEN and CDR2 is SYDVKM in the germline V gene. The CDR3 nucleotides read TGTGCCAGCAGTTTCGGACAGAGCTATGGCTACACCTTC. Protein sequence: CASSFGQSYGYTF.

This clone has ten or more counts. In nucleotides, the CDR3 is TGTGCCAGCAGTGGGGAGGGGGCGTCTGGCGAGCAGTACTTC. This translates into CASSGEGASGEQYF. This chain uses TRBV6-1 with TRBJ2-7; perhaps D is TRBD1 or TRBD2 (7 bases each). Germline V gene sequence: CDR1 MNHNS, CDR2 SASEGT. The ends were cut back, 4 bases at V and 6 bases at J, with 16 bases in the middle. This CDR3 has 14 amino acids.

The chain carries TRBV4-2 and TRBJ2-5, with a possible D match to TRBD1 (5 bases). Germline assignment: CDR1 LGHNA and CDR2 YNFKEQ. The V gene lost 0 bases and the J gene lost 5 bases, with 10 bases spanning the gap. The CDR3 is made up of 14 amino acids. CDR3 amino acids: CASSQDGARETQYF. As DNA, the CDR3 is TGTGCCAGCAGCCAAGATGGGGCGAGGGAGACCCAGTACTTC.

This clone was seen repeatedly, ten times or more. The chain joins TRBV9 to TRBJ1-3, with D possibly TRBD1 on 5 matching bases. Germline lookup yields CDR1 SGDLS and CDR2 YYNGEE. CDR3 length: 18 residues. V was trimmed by 0 bases and J by 0 bases, leaving 16 bases between them. CDR3 bases: TGTGCCAGCAGCGTAGGAGAGAATGCGGGGACCTCTGGAAACACCATATATTTT. Encoded protein: CASSVGENAGTSGNTIYF.

This clone has ten or more counts. The gene calls are TRBV18 and TRBJ2-2; 8 bases align to TRBD2. V dropped 6 bases and J dropped 1; count of bases not matched to a gene: 10. The length of the CDR3 is 17 residues. Germline V gene lookup returns CDR1 KGHSH and CDR2 LQKENI. The CDR3 spells CASSPNVLAENTGELFF. The CDR3 nucleotides read TGTGCCAGCTCCCCCAATGTACTAGCGGAGAACACCGGGGAGCTGTTTTTT.

Many counts were recorded for this clone. The V gene is TRBV18, the J gene TRBJ2-1; 12 bases map to TRBD2. Germline assignment: CDR1 KGHSH and CDR2 LQKENI. This CDR3 is built from 16 residues. Trimming cost V 0 bases and J 10 bases; bases outside gene matches: 7. Here the CDR3 DNA reads TGTGCCAGCTCACCACCGGGGGGACTAGCGGGTCAGGAGCAGTTCTTC. Translation: CASSPPGGLAGQEQFF.